The 16 T cell receptor beta chains presented below share a single source sample, sequenced in a study of OX40 agonist ivuxolimab in advanced cancers. Only in-frame clones appear in the TCRdb table, and some are missing; sequencing was by immunoSEQ multiplex PCR. Here the sample spans over 75,000 clones, 75% to 95% being singletons. Here the sequenced sample was CD4+ or CD8+ T cells sorted from blood, taken in a trial of the OX40 agonist ivuxolimab. The receptors derive from an adult with an advanced solid tumor such as melanoma, head and neck, liver or kidney cancer.

The CDR3 here is CASSLSGETEAFF. Here the CDR3 DNA reads TGTGCCAGCAGTTTATCGGGAGAAACTGAAGCTTTCTTT. This rearrangement joins TRBV28 to TRBJ1-1; unclear D gene. V lost 1 base and J lost 5, with 8 bases in between. The germline V gene encodes CDR1 MDHEN and CDR2 SYDVKM. There are 13 residues in the CDR3.

CDR3 amino acids: CASSPEQINYGYTF. CDR3 coding DNA: TGTGCCAGCAGCCCAGAACAGATTAACTATGGCTACACCTTC. This chain uses TRBV7-9 with TRBJ1-2; D is undetermined. CDR1 is SEHNR, CDR2 FQNEAQ, per germline (reference sequence). Deletions cut 5 bases from V and 1 base from J, with 11 bases between. The length of the CDR3 is 14 residues.

J is TRBJ1-2 and V is TRBV16, with D possibly matching TRBD1 (5 bases). Germline V gene lookup returns CDR1 KGHSY and CDR2 FQNENV. CDR3 length: 14 residues. Trimming removed 1 base from V and 7 bases from J, with 13 bases in between. CDR3 residues: CASSQLAGTGGYTF. The CDR3 DNA reads as TGTGCCAGCAGCCAATTGGCAGGGACGGGTGGCTACACCTTC.

CDR3: CASPPKGPPANTGELFF. The CDR3, as DNA: TGTGCCAGCCCACCGAAGGGGCCGCCGGCGAACACCGGGGAGCTGTTTTTT. The rearrangement joins TRBV28 to TRBJ2-2; TRBD1 is a possible D gene (5 bases). The CDR3 consists of 17 residues. CDR1 is MDHEN, CDR2 SYDVKM, per germline. Trimming pared 8 bases from V and 0 bases from J, leaving 19 bases between.

V is TRBV11-2 and J is TRBJ2-5; no reliable D call. The CDR3 contains 14 residues. With 0 bases removed from V and 4 bases from J, the gap between germline ends came to 9 bases. The germline gives CDR1 SGHAT, CDR2 FQNNGV. The DNA for the CDR3 is TGTGCCAGCAGCTTAGAAACACTCCTAGAGACCCAGTACTTC. Its translation is CASSLETLLETQYF.

The rearrangement links TRBV6-5 to TRBJ2-7, with D possibly matching TRBD1 (6 bases). V lost 7 bases and J lost 2, with 12 bases in between. The CDR3 covers 13 residues. The germline CDR1 and CDR2 sequences are MNHEY and SVGAGI. The CDR3 nucleotides are TGTGCCAGCACCGACAGGAGAACCTACGAGCAGTACTTC. Its translation: CASTDRRTYEQYF.

CDR3 DNA: TGTGCCATCAGGGGTCAGGGGGATAGCAATCAGCCCCAGCATTTT. Residues: CAIRGQGDSNQPQHF. V usage is TRBV10-3 and J usage is TRBJ1-5, with 7 bases that match TRBD1. The CDR3 loop spans 15 amino acids. Trimming cost V 6 bases and J 0 bases; bases outside gene matches: 5. Germline V gene sequence: CDR1 ENHRY, CDR2 SYGVKD.

The chain joins TRBV19 to TRBJ2-1; the D is unclear. Trimming took 1 base from V and 7 from J, leaving 11 bases between them. The CDR3 has 14 amino acids. From germline, CDR1 is LNHDA and CDR2 SQIVND (reference sequence). CDR3 sequence: CASSIGALGNEQFF. DNA of the CDR3: TGTGCCAGTAGTATAGGGGCCCTCGGAAATGAGCAGTTCTTC. Combining the CDR3 with reference TRBV19 and TRBJ2-1 gives the whole variable domain DGGITQSPKYLFRKEGQNVTLSCEQNLNHDAMYWYRQDPGQGLRLIYYSQIVNDFQKGDIAEGYSVSREKKESFPLTVTSAQKNPTAFYLCASSIGALGNEQFFGPGTRLTVL.

V usage is TRBV5-5 and J usage is TRBJ2-1; 11 positions match TRBD1. Per germline, CDR1 SGHKS and CDR2 YYEKEE (reference sequence). The CDR3 runs to 15 residues. V lost 9 bases and J lost 3; bases outside the gene matches: 8. CDR3 protein: CATKPGTGGYNEQFF. In DNA, the CDR3 is TGTGCCACCAAACCCGGGACAGGGGGCTACAATGAGCAGTTCTTC.

This chain uses TRBV7-2 with TRBJ2-7; 11 nucleotides agree with TRBD1. Germline V gives CDR1 SGHTA, CDR2 FQGNSA. The CDR3 length is 14 residues. J lost 2 bases, V lost 5 bases, and 2 bases had no gene match. The DNA for the CDR3 is TGTGCCAGCAGCCAGGGACAGGGGGCCTACGAGCAGTACTTC. This sequence encodes CASSQGQGAYEQYF.

This rearrangement joins TRBV2 to TRBJ1-1, with D unresolved. The CDR3 is made up of 11 amino acids. Germline V lookup: CDR1 SNHLY, CDR2 FYNNEI. With 10 bases removed from V and 6 bases from J, the gap between germline ends came to 12 bases. The CDR3 reads CATAGRAEAFF. CDR3 DNA: TGTGCCACCGCTGGCCGAGCTGAAGCTTTCTTT.

This chain links TRBV25-1 with TRBJ2-4; 7 bases are a match to TRBD1. The CDR3 runs to 14 residues. Per germline, CDR1 MGHDK and CDR2 SYGVNS. The V gene end was trimmed by 4 bases and the J gene end by 6 bases; junction bases not matched to a gene: 6. The DNA of the CDR3 is TGTGCCAGCAGTGTAACAGGGGTGGGAAACATTCAGTACTTC. Translating it yields CASSVTGVGNIQYF.

The chain couples TRBV4-1 to TRBJ2-1; perhaps TRBD2 as D (5 bases). Trimming cost V 3 bases and J 5 bases, with 14 bases left between them. Germline values: CDR1 MGHRA, CDR2 YSYEKL. This CDR3 has 15 residues. The CDR3 DNA is TGCGCCAGCAGCCACCTGTCAGTAGCGAACAATGAGCAGTTCTTC. The encoded protein is CASSHLSVANNEQFF.

The V and J genes are TRBV7-9 and TRBJ1-2; D possibly corresponds to TRBD1 (5 bases). The CDR3 sequence is 13 residues long. Trimming removed 6 bases from V and 3 bases from J, with 11 bases in between. The germline V gene has CDR1 SEHNR and CDR2 FQNEAQ (reference sequence). CDR3 nucleotide sequence: TGTGCCAGCAGACGCCCGACAGACTATGGCTACACCTTC. Translation gives CASRRPTDYGYTF.

The chain uses TRBV5-4 and TRBJ2-5; D is uncertain. Near its end, the DNA agrees better with TRBJ2-7, so the J call may be wrong. Germline values: CDR1 SGHNT, CDR2 YYREEE (reference sequence). This CDR3 spans 14 amino acids. CDR3 residues: CASSLKGFLHEQYF. CDR3 nucleotide sequence: TGTGCCAGCAGCTTAAAAGGATTCCTCCACGAGCAGTACTTC.

V is TRBV4-1 and J is TRBJ2-2, with no clear D. CDR1 is MGHRA and CDR2 is YSYEKL in the germline V gene. Trimming removed 4 bases from V and 5 bases from J, with 8 bases in between. The CDR3 spans 13 residues. CDR3 nucleotides: TGCGCCAGCAGCCTTGGAATAACCGGGGAGCTGTTTTTT. This encodes CASSLGITGELFF.